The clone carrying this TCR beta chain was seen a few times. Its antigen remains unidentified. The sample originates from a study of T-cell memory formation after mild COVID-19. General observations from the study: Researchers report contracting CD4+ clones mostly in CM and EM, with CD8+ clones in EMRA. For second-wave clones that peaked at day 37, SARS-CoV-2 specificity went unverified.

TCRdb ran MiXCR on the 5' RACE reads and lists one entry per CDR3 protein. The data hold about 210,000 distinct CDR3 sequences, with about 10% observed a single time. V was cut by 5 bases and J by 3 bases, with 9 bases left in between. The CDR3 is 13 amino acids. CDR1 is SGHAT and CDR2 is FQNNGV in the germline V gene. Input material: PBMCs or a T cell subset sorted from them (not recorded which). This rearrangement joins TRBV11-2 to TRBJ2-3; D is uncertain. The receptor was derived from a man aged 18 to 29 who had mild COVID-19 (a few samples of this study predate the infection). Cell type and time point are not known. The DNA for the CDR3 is TGTGCCAGCAGCACGCACATAACAGATACGCAGTATTTT. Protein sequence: CASSTHITDTQYF.